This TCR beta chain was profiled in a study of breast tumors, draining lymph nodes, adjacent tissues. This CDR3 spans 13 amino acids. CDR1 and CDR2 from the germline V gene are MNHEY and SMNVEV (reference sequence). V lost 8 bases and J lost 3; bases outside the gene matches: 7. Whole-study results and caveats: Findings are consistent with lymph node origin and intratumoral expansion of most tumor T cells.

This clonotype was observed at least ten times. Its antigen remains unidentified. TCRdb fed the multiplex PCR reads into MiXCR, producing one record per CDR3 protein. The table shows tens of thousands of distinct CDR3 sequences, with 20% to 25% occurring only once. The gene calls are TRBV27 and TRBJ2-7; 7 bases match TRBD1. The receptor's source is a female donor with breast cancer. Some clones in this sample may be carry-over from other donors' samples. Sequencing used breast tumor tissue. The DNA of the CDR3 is TGTGCCAGCTCGGGGACAGACCTCTACGAGCAGTACTTC. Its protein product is CASSGTDLYEQYF.